A single sample gave rise to the 27 T cell receptor beta chains below, sequenced in a study of metastatic and nonmetastatic thyroid tumors. Prior to thyroid surgery, none of the patients had received any treatment. TCRdb re-called the PCR reads via MiXCR. The sample has fewer than 4,500 clones, less than 25% seen once. Sequencing used tumor tissue. The receptors come from a male donor with papillary thyroid cancer or a benign thyroid nodule (not recorded which). Some clones in this sample may be carry-over from other donors' samples.

The chain combines TRBV6-1 with TRBJ2-1; TRBD2 aligns across 11 bases. The germline CDR1 and CDR2 sequences are MNHNS and SASEGT. Trimming at V came to 7 bases and at J to 6 bases, leaving 11 bases not matched to a gene. CDR3 length: 16 amino acids. The CDR3 DNA reads TGTGCCAGCAAACCGTTTAGCGGGAGGGCCGGCAATGAGCAGTTCTTC. This sequence encodes CASKPFSGRAGNEQFF.

The chain is built from TRBV28 and TRBJ1-5; D perhaps matches TRBD1 (5 bases). V lost 5 bases and J lost 3, with 17 bases in between. The CDR3 covers 16 residues. Germline lookup yields CDR1 MDHEN and CDR2 SYDVKM. The CDR3 is CASSPLRDRFNQPQHF. CDR3 coding DNA: TGTGCCAGCAGTCCCCTCAGGGACCGATTCAATCAGCCCCAGCATTTT.

Concerning this clone: This may come from a read error, since a much larger clone is one base off. The V call is TRBV9, the J call TRBJ2-5; TRBD2 aligns across 7 bases. With 2 bases clipped from V and 4 bases from J, the junction kept 8 bases outside the gene matches. CDR3 length: 15 residues. Germline V gene sequence: CDR1 SGDLS, CDR2 YYNGEE. The CDR3, as DNA: TGTGCCAGCAGCGTGGTGACTAGCCAAAGAGAGACCCAGTACTTC. This gives the protein CASSVVTSQRETQYF.

The rearrangement joins TRBV12-3 or TRBV12-4 to TRBJ1-2, with D hard to call. The CDR3 length is 13 residues. The V gene lost 1 base and the J gene lost 7 bases, with 10 bases spanning the gap. The CDR3 DNA sequence: TGTGCCAGCAGTTTAGGGATTCGGCCTGGCTACACCTTC. This sequence encodes CASSLGIRPGYTF.

V and J are TRBV28 and TRBJ2-7; TRBD1 matches 12 bases. Trimming at V came to 5 bases and at J to 7 bases, leaving 6 bases not matched to a gene. The CDR3 covers 14 residues. Germline assignment: CDR1 MDHEN and CDR2 SYDVKM. The CDR3 bases are TGTGCCAGCAGTCCGGGACAGGGGGCGAAAGAGCAGTACTTC. It codes for CASSPGQGAKEQYF.

There are a few counts of this clone. The CDR3 DNA reads as TGTGCCAGCAGTGAGCGGACTAGCCCCTATACGCAGTATTTT. Translation: CASSERTSPYTQYF. The chain has TRBV6-1 and TRBJ2-3; TRBD2 matches 8 bases. This CDR3 region has 14 residues. V lost 3 bases, J lost 7 bases, and 6 bases stayed unmatched. The germline V gene has CDR1 MNHNS and CDR2 SASEGT.

With respect to this clone: A read error may produce the germline difference seen at one junction end. This chain links TRBV5-6 with TRBJ2-3; TRBD2 matches at 7 bases. Germline loops: CDR1 SGHDT, CDR2 YYEEEE. The CDR3 extends over 14 amino acids. The CDR3 region has the DNA TGTGCCCGCAGCTTCGCGGGAGGCACAGATACGCAGTATTTT. Its protein is CARSFAGGTDTQYF.

There are a few counts of this clone. The chain is built from TRBV6-1 and TRBJ1-4, with D uncertain. The germline gives CDR1 MNHNS, CDR2 SASEGT. The CDR3 extends over 14 amino acids. The V end lost 1 base, the J end lost 7 bases, and 10 bases lay between the germline ends. The CDR3 protein is CASSEGQASEKLFF. The DNA for the CDR3 is TGTGCCAGCAGTGAAGGGCAGGCGAGTGAAAAACTGTTTTTT.

A remark on this clone: Germline is not matched at one junction end, which may reflect a read error. This chain uses TRBV30 with TRBJ1-6, with D unclear. This CDR3 comprises 13 residues. From germline, CDR1 is GTSNPN and CDR2 SVGIG (reference sequence). The chain's CDR3 is CAWSVLHEAPLHF. The DNA for the CDR3 is TGTGCCTGGAGCGTACTTCATGAGGCCCCCCTCCACTTC.

This chain joins TRBV6-1 and TRBJ2-7; the D gene is possibly TRBD2 (5 bases). CDR3 size: 14 residues. Looked up from germline, CDR1 is MNHNS and CDR2 is SASEGT. Trimming shortened V by 6 bases and J by 4 bases, and 16 bases separated the two germline ends. The CDR3 bases are TGTGCCAGCAGCCGGGAAGGAGCCCGTTACGAGCAGTACGTC. This codes for CASSREGARYEQYV.

Judged by abundance, this clone is medium-sized. The junction departs from the called germline gene at one end, perhaps through a read error. This same CDR3 is encoded by further DNA sequences in the sample. V is TRBV2 and J is TRBJ2-7; a possible D gene is TRBD1 (5 bases). Germline CDR1 reads SNHLY; CDR2 reads FYNNEI. The CDR3 has 13 residues. The CDR3, as DNA: TGTGCCAGCAGTGAAGGCAGGGCCTACGAACAGTACTTC. Translated, it gives CASSEGRAYEQYF.

The chain is built from TRBV6-1 and TRBJ2-7, with unresolved D. Germline CDR1 MNHNS, CDR2 SASEGT. The CDR3 covers 14 residues. The V gene lost 1 base and the J gene lost 1 base, with 8 bases spanning the gap. The CDR3 DNA is TGTGCCAGCAGTGAAGTAGGTCTGTCCTACGAGCAGTACTTC. Amino acid sequence: CASSEVGLSYEQYF.

The chain combines TRBV30 with TRBJ1-1; D gene uncertain. This CDR3 has 9 amino acids. V lost 4 bases and J 8 bases, leaving 5 bases between the germline ends. From germline, CDR1 is GTSNPN and CDR2 SVGIG (reference sequence). In DNA form, the CDR3 reads TGTGCCTGGATTGCGGAAGCTTTCTTT. Translated, it gives CAWIAEAFF.

This clone was seen a handful of times. This chain joins TRBV12-3 or TRBV12-4 and TRBJ1-1; 12 bases line up with TRBD1. J lost 1 base, V lost 6 bases, and 6 bases had no gene match. CDR3 length: 16 residues. The CDR3 DNA sequence: TGTGCCAGCAGGCGGGGACAGGGGGCTTGGAACACTGAAGCTTTCTTT. This gives the protein CASRRGQGAWNTEAFF.

The V and J genes are TRBV10-1 and TRBJ1-2; unclear D gene. Trimming shortened V by 10 bases and J by 7 bases, and 13 bases separated the two germline ends. This CDR3 has 11 residues. Germline V lookup: CDR1 WNHNN, CDR2 SYGVQD (reference sequence). The chain's CDR3 is CAKTQWTGYTF. The DNA for the CDR3 is TGCGCCAAAACACAGTGGACTGGCTACACCTTC.

The rearrangement joins TRBV6-2 or TRBV6-3 to TRBJ1-1; possible D gene TRBD1, 5 bases. Germline CDR1 reads MNHEY; CDR2 reads SVGEGT. The CDR3 is made up of 12 amino acids. V dropped 6 bases and J dropped 4 bases, with 9 bases sitting between them. CDR3 residues: CASSSTVTEAFF. In DNA form, the CDR3 reads TGTGCCAGCAGCTCGACAGTCACTGAAGCTTTCTTT.

V usage is TRBV6-2 or TRBV6-3 and J usage is TRBJ2-2; no reliable D call. The V end was cut by 4 bases, the J end by 4 bases, with 10 bases between. The CDR3 contains 14 residues. The germline V gene has CDR1 MNHEY and CDR2 SVGEGT. The CDR3 reads CASSSQVSTGELFF. The CDR3 coding sequence is TGTGCCAGCAGTTCCCAGGTATCCACCGGGGAGCTGTTTTTT.

This clone occurred a few times. V is TRBV6-1 and J is TRBJ1-5; D gene unclear. CDR3 length: 13 amino acids. Trimming stripped 8 bases from V and 4 bases from J, with 12 bases between. Per the germline V gene, CDR1 is MNHNS and CDR2 is SASEGT. The CDR3 is CASVREANQPQHF. CDR3 coding DNA: TGTGCCAGCGTTCGGGAGGCGAATCAGCCCCAGCATTTT.

The CDR3 bases are TGCGCCAGCAGTGATGGGGGGAAGGGGCACACCATATATTTT. Residues: CASSDGGKGHTIYF. This chain connects TRBV10-2 to TRBJ1-3; D is perhaps TRBD1 (5 bases). Trimming took off 3 bases at V and 8 bases at J, with 14 bases between the two ends. CDR1 is WSHSY and CDR2 is SAAADI in the germline V gene. CDR3 length equals 14 residues.

This clone was seen more than once but under ten times. V is TRBV12-3 or TRBV12-4 and J is TRBJ1-3; 8 bases fit TRBD1. The trim removed 6 bases at V and 4 bases at J, leaving 8 bases unmatched. There are 15 residues in the CDR3. The CDR3 is CASRSRGRGGNTIYF. The DNA for the CDR3 is TGTGCCAGCAGGAGCAGGGGGCGCGGGGGAAACACCATATATTTT.

This clone was recorded a few times. This chain connects TRBV6-2 or TRBV6-3 to TRBJ2-7, with D possibly TRBD2 on 6 matching bases. The CDR3 is 17 residues long. CDR1 and CDR2 from the germline V gene are MNHEY and SVGEGT. Trimming took off 6 bases at V and 0 bases at J, with 21 bases between the two ends. The CDR3 bases are TGTGCCAGCAGCCGGGACTCCTTGGCGGAGAGCTCCTACGAGCAGTACTTC. It specifies CASSRDSLAESSYEQYF.

The CDR3 here is CASKPGGLANSPLHF. The CDR3, as DNA: TGTGCCAGCAAGCCAGGGGGCCTTGCTAATTCACCCCTCCACTTT. The chain links TRBV6-1 to TRBJ1-6, with 8 bases matching TRBD1. The V gene's germline CDR1 is MNHNS and CDR2 SASEGT. V lost 7 bases to trimming and J lost 6 bases; unmatched junction nucleotides: 8. This CDR3 spans 15 amino acids.

This clone turned up a few times. V gene TRBV6-1 combines with J gene TRBJ2-7; 9 bases are shared with TRBD2. The J segment lost 4 bases and the V segment lost 5 bases, leaving 6 bases of the junction unmatched. The CDR3 runs 14 residues. Germline CDR1 reads MNHNS; CDR2 reads SASEGT. For the CDR3, the DNA is TGTGCCAGCAGTAGCGGGAGGCGGGGATACGAGCAGTACTTC. It translates to CASSSGRRGYEQYF.

This clone was seen more than once but under ten times. The chain carries TRBV6-1 and TRBJ1-5; no reliable D call. The V end was cut by 4 bases, the J end by 11 bases, with 12 bases between. This CDR3 has 12 amino acids. Germline V lookup: CDR1 MNHNS, CDR2 SASEGT. The CDR3 nucleotides read TGTGCCAGCAGTGTTCCAGGTTTATCCCAGCATTTT. It yields the protein CASSVPGLSQHF.

This clone was detected only a few times. The rearrangement uses TRBV6-1 and TRBJ2-1, with TRBD2 identical over 8 bases. Per germline, CDR1 MNHNS and CDR2 SASEGT. With 3 bases clipped from V and 4 bases from J, the junction kept 8 bases outside the gene matches. This CDR3 is 16 amino acids long. The CDR3 reads CASSEERGTRYNEQFF. Here the CDR3 DNA reads TGTGCCAGCAGTGAGGAGCGGGGGACCCGTTACAATGAGCAGTTCTTC.

This clone is large (0.1 to 1%) by share. This chain links TRBV12-3 or TRBV12-4 with TRBJ2-7; D call uncertain. Trimming shortened V by 3 bases and J by 0 bases, and 9 bases separated the two germline ends. This CDR3 comprises 14 residues. DNA of the CDR3: TGTGCCAGCAGTTTTTCGGACCTCTCCTACGAGCAGTACTTC. Translating it yields CASSFSDLSYEQYF.

By its share, this clone is medium-sized. This chain links TRBV7-3 with TRBJ2-1; 7 nucleotides align to TRBD1. The junction had 7 bases not matched to a gene; V was cut back by 5 bases and J by 0 bases. Germline V gene sequence: CDR1 SGHTA, CDR2 FQGTGA. CDR3 size: 16 residues. CDR3 DNA: TGTGCCAGCAGCGATATGACAGGGAGCTCCTACAATGAGCAGTTCTTC. It encodes CASSDMTGSSYNEQFF.